This T cell receptor beta chain was observed in a study of blood T cell repertoires in COVID-19. Study at large: Sites in the United States, Italy and Spain provided acute and convalescent COVID-19 samples.

Produced via immunoSEQ multiplex PCR; TCRdb's table is partial and in-frame only. The table includes around 210,000 clones, around three quarters detected once. The length of the CDR3 is 14 residues. V lost 0 bases, J lost 4 bases, and 9 bases lay in between. CDR1 and CDR2 from the germline V gene are MNHEY and SMNVEV (reference sequence). The chain links TRBV27 to TRBJ1-1, with D tentatively TRBD1 (6 bases). The sequence came from an older woman with acute or convalescent COVID-19. The sample consisted of peripheral blood. The CDR3 DNA is TGTGCCAGCAGTTTATCGGAAGGGGGCACTGAAGCTTTCTTT. The encoded protein is CASSLSEGGTEAFF.